Sequencing of this TCR beta chain was carried out in a study of breast tumors, draining lymph nodes, adjacent tissues. The study's findings and limits: Findings are consistent with lymph node origin and intratumoral expansion of most tumor T cells. Compared with basal-like, luminal-like tumors shared significantly more repertoire with nontumor tissue. The lymph node origin of tumor T cells was framed as consistent with a hypothesis, not demonstrated. Tumor TCR diversity was below lymph nodes but above nontumor tissue.

The lymph nodes were axillary draining lymph nodes from breast cancer patients. The CDR3 has 13 amino acids. Trimming removed 2 bases at V and 4 bases at J, with 9 bases between. CDR1 and CDR2 (germline): SGHDN, FVKESK. TCRdb reprocessed the multiplex PCR reads with MiXCR, giving one entry per CDR3 protein. The table shows about 89,000 distinct CDR3 sequences, with over 25% occurring only once. This clonotype was recorded at least ten times. Its antigen is unknown. This sequence joins TRBV14 and TRBJ2-7, with D hard to call. Sample: axillary lymph node tissue. This receptor was identified in a female donor with breast cancer. Some clones in this sample may be carry-over from other donors' samples. Written as DNA, the CDR3 is TGTGCCAGCAGCCAATTGACTGCATACGAGCAGTACTTC. Amino acids: CASSQLTAYEQYF.